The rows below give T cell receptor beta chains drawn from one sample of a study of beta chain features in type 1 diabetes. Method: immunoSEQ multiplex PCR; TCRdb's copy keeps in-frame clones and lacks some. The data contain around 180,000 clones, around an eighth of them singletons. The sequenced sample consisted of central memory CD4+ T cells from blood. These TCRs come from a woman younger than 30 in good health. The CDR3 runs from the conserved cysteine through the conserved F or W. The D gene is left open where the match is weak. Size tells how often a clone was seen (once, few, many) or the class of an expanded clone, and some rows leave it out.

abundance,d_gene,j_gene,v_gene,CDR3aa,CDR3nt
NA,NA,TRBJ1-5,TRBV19,CASSLDRFSNQPQHF,TGTGCCAGTAGTCTCGACAGGTTTAGCAATCAGCCCCAGCATTTT
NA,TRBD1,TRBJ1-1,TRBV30,CAWAGGTEAFF,TGTGCCTGGGCAGGGGGGACTGAAGCTTTCTTT
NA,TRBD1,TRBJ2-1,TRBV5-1,CASSLDRGQVNEQFF,TGCGCCAGCAGCTTGGACAGGGGGCAGGTAAATGAGCAGTTCTTC
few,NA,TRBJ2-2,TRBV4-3,CASTRNGQPNTGELFF,TGCGCCAGCACGCGGAACGGACAGCCGAACACCGGGGAGCTGTTTTTT
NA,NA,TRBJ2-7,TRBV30,CAWSLTEIYEQYF,TGTGCCTGGAGTCTGACAGAAATCTACGAGCAGTACTTC
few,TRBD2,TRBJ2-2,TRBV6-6,CASSSTSGIPGELFF,TGTGCCAGCAGTTCGACTAGCGGGATCCCCGGGGAGCTGTTTTTT
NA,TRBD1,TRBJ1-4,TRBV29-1,CSVLEQGASEKLFF,TGCAGCGTACTCGAACAGGGGGCAAGCGAGAAACTGTTTTTT
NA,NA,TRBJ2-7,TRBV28,CASSLRGYEQYF,TGTGCCAGCAGTTTGCGGGGTTACGAGCAGTACTTC
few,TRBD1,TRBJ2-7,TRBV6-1,CAGGQGAYEQYF,TGTGCCGGGGGACAGGGGGCCTACGAGCAGTACTTC
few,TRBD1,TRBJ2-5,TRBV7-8,CASSLEGTGAGTQYF,TGTGCCAGCAGCTTAGAAGGCACAGGGGCCGGGACCCAGTACTTC
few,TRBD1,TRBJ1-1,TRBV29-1,CSVEGQGATANTEAFF,TGCAGCGTTGAGGGACAGGGGGCGACGGCGAACACTGAAGCTTTCTTT
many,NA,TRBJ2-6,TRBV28,CASSFARFISGANVLTF,TGTGCCAGCAGTTTCGCCAGGTTCATCTCTGGGGCCAACGTCCTGACTTTC
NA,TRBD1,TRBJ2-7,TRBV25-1,CASSGTDRRSQYF,TGTGCCAGCAGTGGGACGGACAGGCGGTCGCAGTACTTC
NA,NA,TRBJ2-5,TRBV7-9,CASGRGTVETQYF,TGTGCCAGCGGCCGGGGGACGGTAGAGACCCAGTACTTC
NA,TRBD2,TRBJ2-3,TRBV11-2,CASRRDGRSIDTQYF,TGTGCCAGCAGGAGGGACGGGAGGAGTATAGATACGCAGTATTTT
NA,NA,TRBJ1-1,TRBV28,CASSLWAEKAFF,TGTGCCAGCAGTTTATGGGCGGAGAAAGCTTTCTTT
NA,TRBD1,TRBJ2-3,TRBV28,CASSLRTGATGTQYF,TGTGCCAGCAGTTTGCGGACAGGGGCTACGGGTACGCAGTATTTT
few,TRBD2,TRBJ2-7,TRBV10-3,CAIRDSQAGDEQYF,TGTGCCATCAGGGACTCTCAAGCGGGAGACGAGCAGTACTTC
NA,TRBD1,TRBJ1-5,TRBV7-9,CASSRGTGAIQPQHF,TGTGCCAGCAGCCGCGGTACAGGGGCGATTCAGCCCCAGCATTTT
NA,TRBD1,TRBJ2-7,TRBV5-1,CASSSKTGNYEQYF,TGCGCCAGCAGCTCAAAGACAGGGAACTACGAGCAGTACTTC
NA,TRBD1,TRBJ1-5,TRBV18,CASSLEQGRNQPQHF,TGTGCCAGCTCACTAGAACAGGGGAGAAATCAGCCCCAGCATTTT
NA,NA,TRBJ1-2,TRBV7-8,CASSRGNNNYGYTF,TGTGCCAGCAGCCGGGGGAATAATAACTATGGCTACACCTTC
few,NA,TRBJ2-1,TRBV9,CASSGLAYNEQFF,TGTGCCAGCAGCGGCCTAGCGTACAATGAGCAGTTCTTC
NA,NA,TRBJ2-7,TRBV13,CASSSHLMGRQRSYEQYF,TGTGCCAGCAGCTCTCACCTCATGGGGCGGCAACGCTCCTACGAGCAGTACTTC
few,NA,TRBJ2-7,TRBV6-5,CASSQRSSYEQYF,TGTGCCAGCAGCCAGCGGAGCTCCTACGAGCAGTACTTC
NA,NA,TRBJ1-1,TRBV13,CASSLGEGTMNTEAFF,TGTGCCAGCAGCTTAGGGGAGGGGACCATGAACACTGAAGCTTTCTTT
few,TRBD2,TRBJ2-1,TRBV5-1,CASNPTSGSYNEQFF,TGCGCCAGCAACCCGACTAGCGGGAGCTACAATGAGCAGTTCTTC
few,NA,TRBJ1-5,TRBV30,CAWSVRGNQPQHF,TGTGCCTGGAGTGTCAGGGGCAATCAGCCCCAGCATTTT
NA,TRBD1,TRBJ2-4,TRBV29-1,CSVILGQGNKNIQYF,TGCAGCGTTATCCTTGGACAGGGAAACAAAAACATTCAGTACTTC
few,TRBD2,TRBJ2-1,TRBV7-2,CASSQTSANNEQFF,TGTGCCAGCAGCCAGACTAGCGCAAACAATGAGCAGTTCTTC
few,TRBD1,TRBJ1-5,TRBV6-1,CASTERPGGWGESNQPQHF,TGTGCCAGCACTGAGCGCCCAGGGGGATGGGGAGAGAGCAATCAGCCCCAGCATTTT
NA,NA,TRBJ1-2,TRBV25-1,CASGGTNNYGYTF,TGTGCCAGCGGGGGGACTAATAACTATGGCTACACCTTC
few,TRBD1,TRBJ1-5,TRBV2,CASRWDRGRGPQHF,TGTGCCAGCCGTTGGGACAGGGGGCGAGGGCCCCAGCATTTT
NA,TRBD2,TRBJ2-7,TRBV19,CASSDVSGILYEQYF,TGTGCCAGTAGTGACGTTAGCGGGATACTCTACGAGCAGTACTTC
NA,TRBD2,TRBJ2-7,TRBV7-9,CASSLNSLAGEGEQYF,TGTGCCAGCAGCTTGAACTCCTTAGCGGGAGAGGGAGAGCAGTACTTC
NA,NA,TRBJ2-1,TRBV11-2,CASSLDRVRYNEQFF,TGTGCCAGCAGCTTAGACAGGGTGAGGTACAATGAGCAGTTCTTC
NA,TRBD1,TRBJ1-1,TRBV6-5,CASSSGQVNTEAFF,TGTGCCAGCAGTTCGGGACAGGTAAACACTGAAGCTTTCTTT
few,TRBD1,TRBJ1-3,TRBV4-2,CASSSTGEGTIYF,TGTGCCAGCAGCTCGACAGGGGAGGGCACCATATATTTT
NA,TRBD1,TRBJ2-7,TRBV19,CASSFSVTGGQYF,TGTGCCAGTAGTTTCAGCGTAACAGGGGGACAGTACTTC
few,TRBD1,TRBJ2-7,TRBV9,CASSANPGQGAEQYF,TGTGCCAGCAGCGCAAATCCGGGACAGGGGGCAGAGCAGTACTTC
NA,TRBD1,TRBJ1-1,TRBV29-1,CSVKGQRSMNTEAFF,TGCAGCGTTAAGGGACAGCGAAGCATGAACACTGAAGCTTTCTTT
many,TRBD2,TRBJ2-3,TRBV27,CATRRGGRADTQYF,TGTGCCACCAGACGGGGCGGGAGAGCGGATACGCAGTATTTT
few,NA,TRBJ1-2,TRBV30,CAWSRQGSLRGYTF,TGTGCCTGGAGTAGGCAGGGATCGTTGAGAGGCTACACCTTC
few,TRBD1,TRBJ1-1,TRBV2,CASSENGQDTEAFF,TGTGCCAGCAGCGAAAATGGACAGGACACTGAAGCTTTCTTT
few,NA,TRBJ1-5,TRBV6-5,CASSYTAGNQPQHF,TGTGCCAGCAGTTACACGGCAGGGAATCAGCCCCAGCATTTT
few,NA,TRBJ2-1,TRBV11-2,CASSLVPDFYNEQFF,TGTGCCAGCAGCTTAGTTCCGGACTTCTACAATGAGCAGTTCTTC
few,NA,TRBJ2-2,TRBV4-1,CASSQSGTLATGELFF,TGCGCCAGCAGCCAATCCGGGACACTTGCTACCGGGGAGCTGTTTTTT
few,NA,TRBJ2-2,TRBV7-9,CASSFRTGPINGELFF,TGTGCCAGCAGCTTCAGAACAGGGCCTATTAACGGGGAGCTGTTTTTT
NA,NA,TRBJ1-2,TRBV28,CASSPGQLNYGYTF,TGTGCCAGCAGTCCCGGACAGCTAAACTATGGCTACACCTTC
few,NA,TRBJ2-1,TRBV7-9,CASSFRGNNEQFF,TGTGCCAGCAGCTTCCGGGGAAACAATGAGCAGTTCTTC
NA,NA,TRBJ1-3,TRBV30,CASGTGNTIYF,TGTGCCTCAGGGACAGGAAACACCATATATTTT